This T cell receptor beta chain was sequenced in a study of cytomegalovirus exposure and HLA in healthy donors. Study-wide results and limits: The authors listed over 150 TCR beta chains as cytomegalovirus-associated.

Assay used: immunoSEQ multiplex PCR; TCRdb lists only in-frame clones, some missing. The profile shows some 80,000 clones, 96% of them singletons. For this clone: Its antigen is as yet unknown.

Germline V gene data show CDR1 as LNHDA and CDR2 as SQIVND (reference sequence). Trimming pared 8 bases from V and 4 bases from J, leaving 8 bases between. This CDR3 is built from 11 residues. This clonotype was obtained from a woman aged 18-30 years in good health and CMV-seronegative. The V and J genes are TRBV19 and TRBJ1-2, with D possibly matching TRBD1 (5 bases). The source material was PBMCs. DNA of the CDR3: TGTGCCAGTTGGGGGGGCTATGGCTACACCTTC. This translates into CASWGGYGYTF.